Below are 4 T cell receptor beta chains sequenced from a single sample in a study of T-cell memory formation after mild COVID-19. TCRdb passed the 5' RACE reads through MiXCR, listing each CDR3 protein once. The profile covers 350,000 to 500,000 distinct CDR3 sequences, with 18% appearing a single time and around a fifth taken by the ten largest. Sequenced material: PBMCs or a T cell subset sorted from them (not recorded which). The source is a man aged 18 to 29 who had mild COVID-19 (a few samples of this study predate the infection). Cell type and time point are not known.

This chain links TRBV20-1 with TRBJ2-2; 12 positions agree with TRBD2. Germline V gene lookup returns CDR1 DFQATT and CDR2 SNEGSKA (reference sequence). The CDR3 is made up of 15 amino acids. The junction had 7 bases not matched to a gene; V was cut back by 3 bases and J by 8 bases. The CDR3 DNA follows: TGCAGTGCTAGCCCCGTACTAGCGGGGGGTGGGGAGCTGTTTTTT. Translated, it gives CSASPVLAGGGELFF.

The chain couples TRBV3-2 to TRBJ2-1; TRBD2 is the table's D call and was not checked against the DNA. TRBV3-2 is termed a pseudogene. This CDR3 region has 16 residues. This CDR3 is CASSQTSGGAYNEQFF. In nucleotides, the CDR3 is TGTGCCAGCAGTCAAACTAGCGGGGGGGCCTACAATGAGCAGTTCTTC.

The chain recombines TRBV7-2 with TRBJ2-5, with 10 bases identical to TRBD2. V trimming: 5 bases; J trimming: 5 bases; junction bases outside the gene matches: 8. The CDR3 has 15 residues. The germline CDR1 and CDR2 sequences are SGHTA and FQGNSA. The CDR3 spells CASSPAGGPGETQYF. CDR3 sequence (DNA): TGTGCCAGCAGCCCAGCGGGGGGGCCGGGGGAGACCCAGTACTTC.

This clonotype was seen ten or more times. The chain combines TRBV7-2 with TRBJ1-3; no definite D call. Trimming pared 3 bases from V and 1 base from J, leaving 13 bases between. Germline V gives CDR1 SGHTA, CDR2 FQGNSA. This CDR3 is 16 amino acids long. This CDR3 is CASSFVAGLSGNTIYF. CDR3 DNA: TGTGCCAGCAGCTTCGTGGCGGGCTTATCTGGAAACACCATATATTTT. The complete variable domain, with remaining parts taken from reference TRBV7-2 and TRBJ1-3, reads GAGVSQSPSNKVTEKGKDVELRCDPISGHTALYWYRQSLGQGLEFLIYFQGNSAPDKSGLPSDRFSAERTGGSVSTLTIQRTQQEDSAVYLCASSFVAGLSGNTIYFGEGSWLTVV.